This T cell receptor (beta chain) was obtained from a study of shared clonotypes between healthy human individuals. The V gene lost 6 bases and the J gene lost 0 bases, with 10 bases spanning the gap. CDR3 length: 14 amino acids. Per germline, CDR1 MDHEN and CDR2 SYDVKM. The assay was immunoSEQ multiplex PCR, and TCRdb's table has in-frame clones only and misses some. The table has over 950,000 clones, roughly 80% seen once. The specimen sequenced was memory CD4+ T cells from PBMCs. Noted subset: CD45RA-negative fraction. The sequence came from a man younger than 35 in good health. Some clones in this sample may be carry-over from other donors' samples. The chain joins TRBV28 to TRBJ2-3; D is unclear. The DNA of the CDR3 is TGTGCCAGCAGGAAAGCGATTAGCACAGATACGCAGTATTTT. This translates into CASRKAISTDTQYF. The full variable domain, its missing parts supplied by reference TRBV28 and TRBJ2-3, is DVKVTQSSRYLVKRTGEKVFLECVQDMDHENMFWYRQDPGLGLRLIYFSYDVKMKEKGDIPEGYSVSREKKERFSLILESASTNQTSMYLCASRKAISTDTQYFGPGTRLTVL.